Here is one T cell receptor beta chain with its context. This sample was included in a study of OX40 agonist ivuxolimab in advanced cancers. This CDR3 contains 19 residues. The ends lost 3 bases at V and 0 bases at J; junction bases unmatched: 8. Germline V gene sequence: CDR1 MNHEY, CDR2 SMNVEV (reference sequence). Here immunoSEQ multiplex PCR was the method, and the copy in TCRdb shows in-frame clones only, minus some. The data hold about 12,000 clones, with nearly 80% observed a single time. The sequence derives from an adult with an advanced solid tumor such as melanoma, head and neck, liver or kidney cancer. Sequences were derived from CD4+ or CD8+ T cells sorted from blood, sampled in a trial of the OX40 agonist ivuxolimab. This chain links TRBV27 with TRBJ2-6; the match to TRBD2 covers 10 bases. The CDR3 loop reads CASSFLGLAVSSGANVLTF. The CDR3 DNA reads TGTGCCAGCAGTTTTTTAGGACTAGCGGTTAGCTCTGGGGCCAACGTCCTGACTTTC.